This TCR beta chain was identified during a study of shared clonotypes between healthy human individuals. For the study at large: The cohort comprised a couple of women and a few men. Their ages spanned 18 to 49 years. Each donor contributed plates that comprised three CD4 naive, three CD4 memory, two CD8 naive and one CD8 memory. Study-level findings and limits: Shared clonotypes: approximately 4.5% naive CD4, under 4% naive CD8, about 2.5% memory CD4, 0.35% to 0.5% memory CD8.

As to this clone: Its antigen is still unknown.

Data came from immunoSEQ multiplex PCR; TCRdb stores just in-frame clones and leaves some out. The sample has about 2.4 million clones, over 85% seen once. This CDR3 has 13 amino acids. Germline V gene lookup returns CDR1 SGHRS and CDR2 YFSETQ. Trimming left V 7 bases short and J 2 bases short, with 12 bases between. From CD4+ cells came CD45RA+ naive and CD45RA-negative memory subsets. Sequencing used naive CD4+ T cells sorted from blood. Noted subset: CD45RA+ positively selected. The chain is built from TRBV5-1 and TRBJ2-5; a possible D gene is TRBD2 (7 bases). The clonotype originates from a young man in good health. The CDR3 sequence is CASAAGAQETQYF. The CDR3 DNA sequence: TGCGCCAGCGCTGCGGGGGCACAAGAGACCCAGTACTTC.